This T cell receptor beta chain was captured in a study of STAT3 mutations in large granular lymphocyte leukemia (dated by TCRdb to about 2019). A note on the overall study: Canonical activating STAT3 mutations were detected in roughly half of the longitudinally sequenced T-LGLL patients. Patients were sequenced at roughly 3.8 time points on average, with the number of samplings per patient ranging from 2 to 8. As controls, the study also included longitudinal sequencing of a couple of patients with natural killer LGL leukemia. From an initial cohort of approximately 220 LGL patients, eighteen representative T-LGLL cases were chosen for longitudinal sequencing of TCRbeta and STAT3. To reconstruct clonal hierarchy and dynamics, serial deep sequencing of TCRbeta CDR3 and STAT3 was performed in patients with T-cell large granular lymphocyte leukemia. More than half of T-LGLL patients received one or more immunosuppressive therapy regimens, with hematologic response in 35% to 40% of those treated. Study-wide findings and limitations: The linking of therapy response to changes in TCR clonal burden was complicated by variable intervals between samplings and differing treatment regimens. Dominant TCR clone burden was found to exceed STAT3 mutant burden in several patients, suggesting that STAT3 mutation arose secondarily within a pre-expanded clone. TCR clonotype switching after therapy was observed in about 35% of the 18 patients, and all newly emerging clones were found to be STAT3 wild type. At least one immunodominant TCRbeta clonotype was present in every T-LGLL patient, and multiple immunodominant subclonotypes appeared in about half of the T-LGLL patients. Persisting codominant clonotypes in some patients meant a small but highly pathogenic clone may have been missed. Because no samples were available when a clone first appeared, clonal expansion was inferred from samplings taken at other points.

At the junction V is shortened by 3 bases and J by 7 bases, with 9 bases in between. The CDR3 holds 12 amino acids from the cysteine to the phenylalanine. The kept DNA is CDR3 alone, 36 bases in frame from the first base. The germline V gene encodes CDR1 KGHSH and CDR2 LQKENI. DNA was extracted from blood mononuclear cells, with the same DNA used for both TCR and STAT3 sequencing. TCRbeta libraries were sequenced on an Illumina MiSeq, averaging around 40,000 productive templates per sample. TCRbeta CDR3 libraries were generated with the immunoSEQ assay using multiplex PCR amplification. As for how the authors treated the data: Repertoire diversity was computed as previously defined, with values near 0 indicating extremely monoclonal samples. TCRdb provides this immuneACCESS table in a form limited to in-frame rearrangements. Some clones are lacking; in checked studies, under half of them reflect an unresolved V gene, and why the rest are absent is not known. That table gives V, J and clone size, and the DNA gave D and trimming. The sample contains under 25,000 clones, 92% of them found a single time. Just under 45% of the sample belongs to the ten largest clones.

On this clone itself: It lacks a known antigen. One base away there is no much larger clone; base qualities are not given.

The sample was peripheral blood mononuclear cells. The chain is encoded by TRBV18 joined to TRBJ1-1; no confident D gene assignment can be made. The receptor's source is a man aged 55-75 years with T-cell large granular lymphocyte leukemia. Some clones in this sample may be carry-over from other donors' samples. The age is the age at diagnosis. The CDR3 corresponds to CASSPPRGEAFF. The DNA sequence is TGTGCCAGCTCACCCCCCCGGGGTGAAGCTTTCTTT.